This TCR beta chain was sequenced during a study of OX40 agonist ivuxolimab in advanced cancers. Sequenced by immunoSEQ multiplex PCR; TCRdb stores in-frame clones only, minus some. The sample contains fewer than 200,000 clones, approximately 94% of which appear only once. Germline V gene sequence: CDR1 SGHVS, CDR2 FNYEAQ. This CDR3 has 15 amino acids. V lost 0 bases to trimming and J lost 7 bases, with 15 bases between them. The TCR originated in an adult with an advanced solid tumor such as melanoma, head and neck, liver or kidney cancer. The rearrangement links TRBV7-6 to TRBJ1-2; D perhaps matches TRBD1 (5 bases). The sequences come from CD4+ or CD8+ T cells sorted from blood, collected in a trial of the OX40 agonist ivuxolimab. This chain's CDR3 is CASSLAQGVGGGYTF. The DNA of the CDR3 is TGTGCCAGCAGCTTAGCGCAGGGAGTGGGTGGTGGCTACACCTTC.